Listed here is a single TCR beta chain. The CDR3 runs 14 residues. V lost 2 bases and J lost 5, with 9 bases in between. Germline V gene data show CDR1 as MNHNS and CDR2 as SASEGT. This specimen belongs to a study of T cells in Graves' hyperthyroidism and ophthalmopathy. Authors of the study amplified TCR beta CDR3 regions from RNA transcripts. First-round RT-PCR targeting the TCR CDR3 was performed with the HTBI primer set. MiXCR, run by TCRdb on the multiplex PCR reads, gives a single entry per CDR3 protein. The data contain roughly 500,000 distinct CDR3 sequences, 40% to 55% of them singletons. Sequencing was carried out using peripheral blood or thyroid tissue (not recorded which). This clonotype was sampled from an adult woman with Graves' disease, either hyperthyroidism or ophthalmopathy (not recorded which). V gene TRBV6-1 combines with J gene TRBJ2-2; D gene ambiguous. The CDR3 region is CASSELEETGELFF. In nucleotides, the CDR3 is TGTGCCAGCAGTGAACTAGAGGAGACCGGGGAGCTGTTTTTT.